This T cell receptor (beta chain) was recovered during a study of cytomegalovirus exposure and HLA in healthy donors. Primers for the PCR totalled 60 Vbeta and 13 Jbeta. Some clones are missing from TCRdb's copy, which holds only in-frame ones; the method was immunoSEQ multiplex PCR. The sample holds around 100,000 clones, 80% to 85% seen once. The CDR3 runs to 16 residues. Germline CDR1 is SNHLY and CDR2 is FYNNEI. V lost 6 bases to trimming and J lost 2 bases, with 18 bases between them. This chain joins TRBV2 and TRBJ2-3; tentative D call: TRBD2 (6 bases). This TCR came from a woman aged 70-85 years in good health and CMV-seropositive. Sequencing was carried out using PBMCs. The CDR3 protein is CASRAGHGGYTDTQYF. Written as DNA, the CDR3 is TGTGCCAGCAGAGCCGGACACGGGGGTTACACAGATACGCAGTATTTT.